This T cell receptor beta chain was captured in a study of Ad26.COV2.S vaccination and SARS-CoV-2 variants listed by TCRdb under 2021. Concerning the study at large: Donors in the vaccine arm were drawn from COV1001, a multicentre, randomized, double-blind, placebo-controlled phase I-IIa trial testing Ad26.COV2.S in healthy adults. Ad26.COV2.S was administered intramuscularly at a dose of 5x10^10 or 1x10^11 viral particles, either as one shot or as two shots given 56 days apart. Sequencing of the TCRbeta repertoire served to evaluate the specificity and breadth of SARS-CoV-2-reactive T cell receptors following Ad26.COV2.S vaccination. The TCR-sequenced set comprised approximately 30 samples: about 19 Ad26.COV2.S vaccine recipients, 5 placebo recipients and 8 SARS-CoV-2 convalescent individuals. Trial participants were randomized into five groups of five: low-dose or high-dose Ad26.COV2.S given once or twice, or placebo on both occasions. Investigators remained blinded to trial group allocation during experiments and outcome assessment. General study outcomes and caveats: Ad26.COV2.S recipients had higher spike-specific TCR breadth than placebo recipients (P = 0.0014). After vaccination, spike-specific CD8+ and CD4+ T cell responses were reported to show substantial breadth. The authors noted that total T cell responses may have been underestimated by the TCR breadth and depth analyses. Vaccine and placebo recipients had comparable non-spike TCR breadth, which fits with the vaccine containing only spike. Comparing responses between vaccine doses or regimens was not something the study was powered to do.

To note about this clone: This receptor's antigen is unknown. Base-call qualities are not available, and no considerably larger clone is one nucleotide away.

This specimen's treatment or condition label, per the study, means: 15 to 20 received Ad26.COV2.S at low or high dose, single or two shots; about 5 received placebo; per-sample allocation not given. For vaccine and placebo recipients, the sequenced repertoires came from samples collected on day 63 after the first injection. Cohort 1b enrolled 20 to 30 adults aged 18-55 years at a single site in Boston, USA, between 29 July and 7 August 2020. As a vaccine, Ad26.COV2.S was a replication-incompetent adenovirus type 26 vector that expressed a prefusion-stabilized SARS-CoV-2 spike protein derived from the original Wuhan strain. The CDR3 covers 15 residues, taking in both the cysteine and the phenylalanine. The entry retains the CDR3 DNA only, 45 bases that are in frame from base 1. Trimming removed 4 bases from V and 2 bases from J; the gene matches leave 5 bases unexplained. CDR1 and CDR2, per the germline V gene, are SGHAT and FQNNGV.

The immunoSEQ Assay was the method used to sequence TCRbeta CDR3 regions. After extraction, genomic DNA underwent amplification by bias-controlled multiplex PCR, followed by high-throughput sequencing. The study's processing was this. Collapsing and filtering of sequences were performed to quantify the absolute abundance of each unique TCRbeta CDR3 region. T cell fraction was estimated by normalization of TCRbeta template counts to usable DNA, with usable DNA being measured through amplification of reference genes present in all nucleated cells. Repertoire TCRs were annotated as SARS-CoV-2-specific by exact matching of V gene, CDR3 amino acid sequence and J gene to a known reactive TCR set. The reference SARS-CoV-2 TCR set was derived from MIRA and filtered for enrichment in COVID-19-positive ImmuneCODE repertoires, a step that removed public or cross-reactive TCRs. Based on the MIRA antigens, annotated TCRs were further analysed at the level of specific ORF or position within ORF. Breadth was defined as annotated unique rearrangements over total unique productive rearrangements; depth was the summed frequency of those rearrangements. Group comparisons of TCR breadth used two-sided Wilcoxon rank-sum tests. TCRdb holds this immuneACCESS table with in-frame rearrangements only. Some clones are missing; in checked studies, unresolved V genes explain under half, and the rest has no known cause. V and J calls and clone size are copied from that table; D and trimming were computed from the DNA. Across this sample there are hundreds of thousands of clones, with around nine tenths seen only once. 9% to 15% of the sample belongs to the ten largest clones.

The rearranged chain carries TRBV11-2 and TRBJ2-7; 10 middle bases align to TRBD2. The specimen comprised peripheral blood, sampled in a trial of Ad26.COV2.S vaccine versus placebo. The clonotype comes from a person aged 18 to 65 who received the Ad26.COV2.S COVID-19 vaccine or a placebo. The CDR3 in this case is CASSSGLAETYEQYF. Here is the DNA: TGTGCCAGCAGCTCCGGACTAGCGGAGACCTACGAGCAGTACTTC.